A single count supports the clone carrying this TCR beta chain. Its antigen is undetermined. The data belong to a study of T cells in localized non-small cell lung cancer. General study results and limits: Sequencing was limited to one tumor region, leaving the possibility of heterogeneity open. The study found T cell clonality highest in uninvolved adjacent lung, above tumor. For the top 100 tumor clones, a median about 50 also appeared in adjacent lung.

The CDR3 loop spans 14 amino acids. V shed 5 bases and J 3 bases; nucleotides not matched to a gene: 4. Germline V gene sequence: CDR1 LNHDA, CDR2 SQIVND (reference sequence). Some clones are missing from TCRdb's copy, which holds only in-frame ones; the method was immunoSEQ multiplex PCR. The data show about 77,000 clones, 88% seen once. The gene calls are TRBV19 and TRBJ2-3; 8 bases are shared with TRBD1. The TCR was taken from a woman aged 40 to 75 with stage I squamous cell lung carcinoma. Sequencing was performed on peripheral blood, taken before any cancer treatment. Here the CDR3 DNA reads TGTGCCAGTAGTCAAGGACAGGGTACAGATACGCAGTATTTT. This translates into CASSQGQGTDTQYF.